The rows below give T cell receptor beta chains drawn from one sample of a study of T cells in localized non-small cell lung cancer. The data were produced by immunoSEQ multiplex PCR, yet TCRdb's version contains in-frame clones alone and is incomplete. The data show around 19,000 clones, around 86% seen once. The starting material was PBMCs, obtained before any cancer treatment. These receptors all come from a man aged 40 to 75 with stage II squamous cell lung carcinoma. Each CDR3 is given with its conserved first and last residue. Fields, in order: V gene, J gene, D gene, CDR3 protein, CDR3 DNA. The D gene is left open where the match is weak.

>TRBV25-1|TRBJ2-5|TRBD1
CASSEDRAGGGETQYF
TGTGCCAGCAGTGAAGATCGGGCAGGGGGCGGCGAGACCCAGTACTTC
>TRBV5-1|TRBJ2-1|TRBD2
CASMWAGGLINEQFF
TGCGCCAGCATGTGGGCGGGAGGGCTTATCAATGAGCAGTTCTTC
>TRBV14|TRBJ1-6|.
CASSQDEGVISPLHF
TGTGCCAGCAGCCAAGATGAGGGGGTCATATCACCCCTCCACTTT
>TRBV29-1|TRBJ1-6|.
CSVRSGYNSPLHF
TGCAGCGTTCGGTCAGGTTATAATTCACCCCTCCACTTT
>TRBV7-2|TRBJ2-5|TRBD2
CASSAGTSGPQETQYF
TGTGCCAGCAGCGCCGGGACTAGCGGGCCTCAAGAGACCCAGTACTTC
>TRBV11-2|TRBJ1-2|TRBD1
CASSSRQGYGYTF
TGTGCCAGCAGCTCCCGACAGGGATATGGCTACACCTTC
>TRBV25-1|TRBJ1-2|.
CASSVRGGYTF
TGTGCCAGCAGTGTACGAGGTGGCTACACCTTC
>TRBV27|TRBJ1-1|TRBD1
CASGNSGGRAFF
TGTGCCAGCGGGAACTCAGGGGGTCGAGCTTTCTTT
>TRBV2|TRBJ2-3|.
CASSEVLPPGDTQYF
TGTGCCAGCAGTGAAGTTCTACCTCCAGGAGATACGCAGTATTTT
>TRBV2|TRBJ2-1|TRBD1
CATAGGNEQFF
TGTGCCACGGCAGGGGGCAATGAGCAGTTCTTC